This TCR beta chain emerged from a study of molecular identifiers for immune sequencing clone quantification. Germline loops: CDR1 MNHNY, CDR2 SVGAGI (reference sequence). The CDR3 is 15 residues long. Concerning this clonotype itself: Germline is not matched at one junction end, which may reflect a read error.

TCRdb fed the PCR reads into MiXCR, producing one record per CDR3 protein. The top ten clones hold about 0.84% of a sample with about 630,000 distinct CDR3 sequences, 25% of them seen once. This TCR was recovered from a human donor in good health. Some libraries in this study had Jurkat cell RNA spiked in. This chain connects TRBV6-6 to TRBJ2-2, with D possibly called TRBD1 or TRBD2 (5 bases each). The sample was naive CD8+ T cells from blood, with Jurkat cell RNA spiked in. Documented subset: FACS-sorted CD8+CD4-CCR7+CD45RA+ naive T cells. DNA of the CDR3: TGTGCCAGCAGGGCCCAGGCGTCAGGGACCGGGGAGCTGTGTTTT. It encodes CASRAQASGTGELCF.